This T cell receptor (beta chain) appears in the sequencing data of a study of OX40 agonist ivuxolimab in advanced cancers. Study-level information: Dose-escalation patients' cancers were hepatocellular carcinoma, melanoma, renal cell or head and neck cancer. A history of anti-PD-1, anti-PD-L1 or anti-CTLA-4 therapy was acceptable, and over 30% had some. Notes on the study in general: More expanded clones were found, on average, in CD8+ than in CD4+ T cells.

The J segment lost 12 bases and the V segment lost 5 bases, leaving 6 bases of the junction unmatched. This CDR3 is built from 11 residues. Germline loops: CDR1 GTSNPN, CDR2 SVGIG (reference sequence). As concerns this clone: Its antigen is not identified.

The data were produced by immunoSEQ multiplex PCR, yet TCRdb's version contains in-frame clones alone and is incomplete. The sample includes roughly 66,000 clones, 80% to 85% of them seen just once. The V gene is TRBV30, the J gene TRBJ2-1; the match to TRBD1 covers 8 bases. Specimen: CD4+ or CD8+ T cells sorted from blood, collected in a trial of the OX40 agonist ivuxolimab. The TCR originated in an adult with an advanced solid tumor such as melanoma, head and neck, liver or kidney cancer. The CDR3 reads CAWGTGTGQFF. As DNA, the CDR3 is TGTGCCTGGGGAACCGGGACAGGGCAGTTCTTC.